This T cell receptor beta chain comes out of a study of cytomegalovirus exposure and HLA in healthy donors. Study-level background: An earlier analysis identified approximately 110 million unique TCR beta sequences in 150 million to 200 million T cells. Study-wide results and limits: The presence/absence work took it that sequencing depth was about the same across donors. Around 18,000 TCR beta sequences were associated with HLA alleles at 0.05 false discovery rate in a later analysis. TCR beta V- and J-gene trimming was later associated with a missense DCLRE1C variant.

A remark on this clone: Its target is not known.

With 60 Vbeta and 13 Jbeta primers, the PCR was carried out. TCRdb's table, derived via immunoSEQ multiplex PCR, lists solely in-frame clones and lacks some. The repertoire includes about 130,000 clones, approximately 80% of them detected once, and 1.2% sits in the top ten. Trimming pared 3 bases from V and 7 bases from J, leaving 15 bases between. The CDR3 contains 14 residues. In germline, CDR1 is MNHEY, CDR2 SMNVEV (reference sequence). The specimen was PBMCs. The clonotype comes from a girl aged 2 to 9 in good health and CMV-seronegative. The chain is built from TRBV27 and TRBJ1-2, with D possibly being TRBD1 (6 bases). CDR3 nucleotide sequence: TGTGCCAGCAGTTTGTGGGGGGGCTCTTTTGGCTACACCTTC. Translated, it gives CASSLWGGSFGYTF.